The present TCR beta chain was sequenced within a study of regulatory T cells in long-lasting Graves disease. Study-level results: New patients shared about a thousand public clonotypes, fewer than the approximately 3,000 shared by persistent patients. Because few samples were included, accuracy may have been lower.

Time point defined: newly diagnosed GD, antithyroid drugs for less than 3 months. RNA from PBMCs was the source of the TCR library. In its sample, this clonotype was seen many times. Its antigen is unidentified. Assembly of TCR beta libraries relied on iRepertoire HTBI primers together with Arm-PCR of CDR3 regions. TCRdb reprocessed the multiplex PCR reads with MiXCR, giving one entry per CDR3 protein. The profile shows 550,000 to 650,000 distinct CDR3 sequences, about 16% of them singletons. This same sample was also part of a study on T cells in Graves' hyperthyroidism and ophthalmopathy. That paper adds: In the first-round RT-PCR of the TCR CDR3, the HTBI primer set was used.

The material was peripheral blood mononuclear cells (PBMCs), obtained at new diagnosis, from a patient treated with antithyroid drugs. The clonotype originates from a man younger than 30 with Graves disease.

The CDR3 sequence is CASSNTQGYYGYTF. The CDR3 nucleotides read TGTGCCAGCAGCAACACACAGGGGTATTATGGCTACACCTTC. This sequence joins TRBV11-2 and TRBJ1-2, with 7 nucleotides matching TRBD1. The germline V gene has CDR1 SGHAT and CDR2 FQNNGV. J gave up 5 bases and V 5 bases, and 8 bases lay outside the gene matches. The CDR3 is made up of 14 amino acids.